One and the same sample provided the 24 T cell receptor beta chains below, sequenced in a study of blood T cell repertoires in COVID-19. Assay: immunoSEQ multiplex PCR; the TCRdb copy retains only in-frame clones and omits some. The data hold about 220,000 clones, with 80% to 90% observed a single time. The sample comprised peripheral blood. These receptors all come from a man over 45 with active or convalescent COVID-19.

The CDR3 DNA follows: TGTGCCAGCAGCTTAGCGCTGGAGGGTAGCGGAAACACCATATATTTT. Residues: CASSLALEGSGNTIYF. The rearrangement links TRBV7-2 to TRBJ1-3, with D hard to call. CDR1 and CDR2 from the germline V gene are SGHTA and FQGNSA. The CDR3 is 16 amino acids. Trimming removed 0 bases from V and 4 bases from J, with 13 bases in between.

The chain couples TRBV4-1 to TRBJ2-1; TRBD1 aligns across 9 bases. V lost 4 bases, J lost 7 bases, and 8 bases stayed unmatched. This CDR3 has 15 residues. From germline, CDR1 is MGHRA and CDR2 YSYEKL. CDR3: CASSLGTGNWNEQFF. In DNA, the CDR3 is TGCGCCAGCAGCCTCGGGACAGGGAATTGGAATGAGCAGTTCTTC.

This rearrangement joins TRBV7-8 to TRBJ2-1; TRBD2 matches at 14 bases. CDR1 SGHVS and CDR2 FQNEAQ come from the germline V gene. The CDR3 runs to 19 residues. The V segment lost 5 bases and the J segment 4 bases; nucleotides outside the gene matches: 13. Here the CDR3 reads CASSPRTSGGPFRYNEQFF. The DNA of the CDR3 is TGTGCCAGCAGCCCGCGGACTAGCGGGGGGCCCTTTAGATACAATGAGCAGTTCTTC.

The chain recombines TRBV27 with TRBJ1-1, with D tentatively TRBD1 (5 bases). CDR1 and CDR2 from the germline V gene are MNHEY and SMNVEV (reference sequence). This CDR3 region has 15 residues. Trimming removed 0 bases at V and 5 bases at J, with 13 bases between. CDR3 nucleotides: TGTGCCAGCAGTTTATCGCTAAGGGGAACAACTGAAGCTTTCTTT. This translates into CASSLSLRGTTEAFF.

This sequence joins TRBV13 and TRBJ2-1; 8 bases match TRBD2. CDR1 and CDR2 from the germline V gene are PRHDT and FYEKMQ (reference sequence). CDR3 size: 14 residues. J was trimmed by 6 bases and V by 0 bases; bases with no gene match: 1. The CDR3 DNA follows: TGTGCCAGCAGCTTAGGGGGACTAGTCAATGAGCAGTTCTTC. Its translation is CASSLGGLVNEQFF.

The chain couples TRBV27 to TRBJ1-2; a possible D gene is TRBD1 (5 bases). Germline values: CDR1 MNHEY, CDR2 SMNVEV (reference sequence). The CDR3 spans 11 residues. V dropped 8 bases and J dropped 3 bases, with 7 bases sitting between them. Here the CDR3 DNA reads TGTGCCAGCGGGGGGGACTATGGCTACACCTTC. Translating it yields CASGGDYGYTF.

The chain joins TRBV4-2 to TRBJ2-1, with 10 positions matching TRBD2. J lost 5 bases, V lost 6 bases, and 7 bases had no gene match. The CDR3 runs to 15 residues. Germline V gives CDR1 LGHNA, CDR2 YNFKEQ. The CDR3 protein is CASSPPTSGDNEQFF. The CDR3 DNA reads TGTGCCAGCAGTCCCCCAACTAGCGGGGACAATGAGCAGTTCTTC.

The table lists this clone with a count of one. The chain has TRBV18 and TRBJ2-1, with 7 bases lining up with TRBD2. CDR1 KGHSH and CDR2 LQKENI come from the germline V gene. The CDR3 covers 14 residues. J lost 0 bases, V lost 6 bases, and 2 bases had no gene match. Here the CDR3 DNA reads TGTGCCAGCTCTGGCGGGAGCTCCTACAATGAGCAGTTCTTC. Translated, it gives CASSGGSSYNEQFF.

The CDR3 region has the DNA TGTGCCAGCAGCGGAGGACAGGGGACTGGCTACACCTTC. Protein: CASSGGQGTGYTF. This rearrangement joins TRBV6-4 to TRBJ1-2; 9 bases align to TRBD1. Trimming removed 6 bases from V and 7 bases from J; junction bases left unmatched: 6. Germline V gene sequence: CDR1 MRHNA, CDR2 SNTAGT. There are 13 residues in the CDR3.

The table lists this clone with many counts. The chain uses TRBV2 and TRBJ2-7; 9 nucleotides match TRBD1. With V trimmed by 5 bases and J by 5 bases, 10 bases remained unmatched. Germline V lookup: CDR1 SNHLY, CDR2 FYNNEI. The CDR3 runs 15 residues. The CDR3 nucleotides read TGTGCCAGCAGTCTTCGAAGGGACAGGGTCCACGAGCAGTACTTC. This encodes CASSLRRDRVHEQYF.

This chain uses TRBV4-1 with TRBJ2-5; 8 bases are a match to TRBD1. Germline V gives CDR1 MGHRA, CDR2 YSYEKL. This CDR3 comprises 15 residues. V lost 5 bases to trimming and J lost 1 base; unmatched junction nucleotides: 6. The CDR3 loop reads CASSENRGAQETQYF. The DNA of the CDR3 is TGCGCCAGCAGCGAGAACAGGGGGGCCCAAGAGACCCAGTACTTC.

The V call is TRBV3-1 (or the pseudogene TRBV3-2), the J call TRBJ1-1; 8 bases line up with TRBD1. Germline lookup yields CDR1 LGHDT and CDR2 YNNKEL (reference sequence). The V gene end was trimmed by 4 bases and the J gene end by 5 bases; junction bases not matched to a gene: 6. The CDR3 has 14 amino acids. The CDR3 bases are TGTGCCAGCAGCCCAGGGGGCTCGAGGACTGAAGCTTTCTTT. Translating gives CASSPGGSRTEAFF.

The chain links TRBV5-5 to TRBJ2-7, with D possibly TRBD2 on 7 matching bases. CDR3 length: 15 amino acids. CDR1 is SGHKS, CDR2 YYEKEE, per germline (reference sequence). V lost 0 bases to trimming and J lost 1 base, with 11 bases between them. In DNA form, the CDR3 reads TGTGCCAGCAGCTTGGAGGGGGGAGGGTCCTACGAGCAGTACGTC. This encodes CASSLEGGGSYEQYV.

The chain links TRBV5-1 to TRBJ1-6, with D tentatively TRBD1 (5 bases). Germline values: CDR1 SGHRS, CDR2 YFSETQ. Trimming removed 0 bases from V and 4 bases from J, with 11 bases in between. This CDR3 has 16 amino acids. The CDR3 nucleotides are TGCGCCAGCAGCTTGGGTGACAGTGGGTATAATTCACCCCTCCACTTT. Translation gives CASSLGDSGYNSPLHF.

The CDR3 nucleotides read TGTGCCAGCATGGGCCCGACAGGGAGTCATGGCTACACCTTC. Its protein product is CASMGPTGSHGYTF. This chain links TRBV7-9 with TRBJ1-2; 7 bases map to TRBD1. The trim removed 7 bases at V and 6 bases at J, leaving 11 bases unmatched. Germline V gene lookup returns CDR1 SEHNR and CDR2 FQNEAQ (reference sequence). This CDR3 region has 14 residues.

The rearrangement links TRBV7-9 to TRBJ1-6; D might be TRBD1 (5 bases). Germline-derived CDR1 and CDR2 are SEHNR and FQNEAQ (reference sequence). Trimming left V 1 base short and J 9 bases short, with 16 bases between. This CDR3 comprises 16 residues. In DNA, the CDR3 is TGTGCCAGCAGCTTAGGCTCTGGCAGGGAAGGTTCACCCCTCCACTTT. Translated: CASSLGSGREGSPLHF.

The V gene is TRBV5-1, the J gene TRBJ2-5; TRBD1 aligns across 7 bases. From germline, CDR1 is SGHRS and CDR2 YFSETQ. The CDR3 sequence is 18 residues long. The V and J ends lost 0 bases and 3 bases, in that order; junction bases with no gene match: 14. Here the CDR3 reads CASSLGISSQGRKETQYF. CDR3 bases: TGCGCCAGCAGCTTGGGCATCAGCTCACAGGGGCGAAAAGAGACCCAGTACTTC.

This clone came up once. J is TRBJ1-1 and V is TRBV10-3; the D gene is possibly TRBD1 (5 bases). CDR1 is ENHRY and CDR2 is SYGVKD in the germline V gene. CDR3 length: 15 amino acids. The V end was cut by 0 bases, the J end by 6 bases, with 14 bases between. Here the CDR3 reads CAISESAQRGAEAFF. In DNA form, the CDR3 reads TGTGCCATCAGTGAGTCGGCACAGCGGGGCGCTGAAGCTTTCTTT.

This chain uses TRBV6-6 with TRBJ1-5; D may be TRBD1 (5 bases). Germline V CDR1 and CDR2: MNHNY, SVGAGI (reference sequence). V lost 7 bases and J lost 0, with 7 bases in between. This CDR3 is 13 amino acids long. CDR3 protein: CASTTDSNQPQHF. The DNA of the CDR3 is TGTGCCAGCACGACAGATAGCAATCAGCCCCAGCATTTT.

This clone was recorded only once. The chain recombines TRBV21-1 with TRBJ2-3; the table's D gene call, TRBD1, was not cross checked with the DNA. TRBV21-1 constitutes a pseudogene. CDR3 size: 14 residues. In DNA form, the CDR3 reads TGTGCCAGCAGCAACCGACAGGGTCTGGATACGCAGTATTTT. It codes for CASSNRQGLDTQYF.

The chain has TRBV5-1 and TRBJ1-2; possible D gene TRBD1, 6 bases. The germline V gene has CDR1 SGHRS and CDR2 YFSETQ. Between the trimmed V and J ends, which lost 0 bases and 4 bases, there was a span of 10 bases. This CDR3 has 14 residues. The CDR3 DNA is TGCGCCAGCAGCTTGGCGACAGGAAGCTATGGCTACACCTTC. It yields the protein CASSLATGSYGYTF.

As DNA, the CDR3 is TGTGCCAGCCATGGGCCGGCCTCCTACGAGCAGTACTTC. Translation: CASHGPASYEQYF. The chain has TRBV6-5 and TRBJ2-7; D ambiguous. V lost 8 bases and J lost 0, with 11 bases in between. This CDR3 is built from 13 residues. The V gene's germline CDR1 is MNHEY and CDR2 SVGAGI.

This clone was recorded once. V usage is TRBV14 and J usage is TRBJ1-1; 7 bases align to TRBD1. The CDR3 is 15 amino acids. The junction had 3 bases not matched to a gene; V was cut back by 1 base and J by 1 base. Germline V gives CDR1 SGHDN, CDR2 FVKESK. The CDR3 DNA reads TGTGCCAGCAGCCAAGGACAGGGCAGGAACACTGAAGCTTTCTTT. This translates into CASSQGQGRNTEAFF. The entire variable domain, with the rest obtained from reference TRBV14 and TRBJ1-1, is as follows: EAGVTQFPSHSVIEKGQTVTLRCDPISGHDNLYWYRRVMGKEIKFLLHFVKESKQDESGMPNNRFLAERTGGTYSTLKVQPAELEDSGVYFCASSQGQGRNTEAFFGQGTRLTVV.

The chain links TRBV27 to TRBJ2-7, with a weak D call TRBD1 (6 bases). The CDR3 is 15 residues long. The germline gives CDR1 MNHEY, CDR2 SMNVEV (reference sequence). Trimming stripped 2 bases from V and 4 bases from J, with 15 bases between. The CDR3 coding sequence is TGTGCCAGCAGTTTAGAGGCAGGGGTAGGATACGAGCAGTACTTC. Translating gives CASSLEAGVGYEQYF.